Listed below are T cell receptor beta chains from one sample, sequenced in a study of blood T cell repertoires in COVID-19. TCRdb keeps only in-frame clones here, not all; method: immunoSEQ multiplex PCR. This table has some 180,000 clones, 81% appearing once. Specimen: peripheral blood. These receptors were taken from a woman between 40 and 55 years old with COVID-19, enrolled during active disease. Each CDR3 is given with its conserved first and last residue. D genes are given only for firm matches. For some rows the clone size is stated as once, few or many, or as a class when expanded; others skip it.

V	J	size	D	CDR3	DNA
TRBV7-6	TRBJ1-3	few	-	CASSSSGTSSGNTIYF	TGTGCCAGCAGCTCCTCCGGGACAAGCTCTGGAAACACCATATATTTT
TRBV7-9	TRBJ1-2	-	TRBD1	CASSPSQGFYGYTF	TGTGCCAGCAGCCCGTCACAGGGGTTCTATGGCTACACCTTC
TRBV24-1	TRBJ1-5	-	TRBD1	CATRDREDQPQHF	TGTGCCACCAGGGACAGGGAAGACCAGCCCCAGCATTTT
TRBV18	TRBJ2-4	-	TRBD1	CASSHTGGKNIQYF	TGTGCCAGCTCACATACAGGGGGAAAAAACATTCAGTACTTC
TRBV5-5	TRBJ1-2	-	-	CASSPYIRDKSNYGYTF	TGTGCCAGCAGCCCGTATATACGGGACAAGAGTAACTATGGCTACACCTTC
TRBV5-1	TRBJ1-4	-	TRBD1	CASRVSGTDEKLFF	TGCGCCAGCAGGGTTTCCGGGACAGATGAAAAACTGTTTTTT
TRBV19	TRBJ1-1	-	-	CASSTQGIGEAFF	TGTGCCAGTAGTACCCAGGGGATAGGTGAAGCTTTCTTT
TRBV30	TRBJ1-6	-	TRBD1	CAWSNRGYSPLHF	TGTGCCTGGAGTAACAGGGGATATTCACCCCTCCACTTT
TRBV5-1	TRBJ1-2	-	-	CASRKQESNYGYTF	TGCGCCAGCAGGAAACAGGAATCTAACTATGGCTACACCTTC
TRBV7-2	TRBJ2-3	once	TRBD2	CASSLLGGGGDTQYF	TGTGCCAGCAGCTTACTGGGTGGGGGAGGGGATACGCAGTATTTT
TRBV7-8	TRBJ1-6	-	-	CASSLQNNSPLHF	TGTGCCAGCAGCTTACAGAATAATTCACCCCTCCACTTT
TRBV19	TRBJ2-1	-	TRBD2	CASSIGGREQFF	TGTGCCAGTAGTATAGGCGGGAGGGAGCAGTTCTTC
TRBV19	TRBJ2-7	-	TRBD1	CASSAGQVSYEQYF	TGTGCCAGTAGTGCTGGACAGGTCTCCTACGAGCAGTACTTC
TRBV9	TRBJ2-7	once	TRBD1	CASSAGTEGYEQYF	TGTGCCAGCAGCGCCGGGACAGAAGGCTACGAGCAGTACTTC
TRBV6-5	TRBJ2-2	-	-	CASSHLGSGELFF	TGTGCCAGCAGTCACTTGGGGAGCGGGGAGCTGTTTTTT
TRBV28	TRBJ2-2	-	-	CASSRGRLEVGELFF	TGTGCCAGCAGCAGGGGGAGGTTGGAGGTCGGGGAGCTGTTTTTT
TRBV28	TRBJ2-1	-	-	CASSLGTTQLTNSYNEQFF	TGTGCCAGCAGTTTAGGCACCACTCAACTAACAAACTCCTACAATGAGCAGTTCTTC
TRBV7-8	TRBJ2-3	few	-	CASSVPVAGITDTQYF	TGTGCCAGCAGCGTGCCCGTGGCGGGGATTACAGATACGCAGTATTTT
TRBV2	TRBJ1-4	-	-	CASSILPGHPTNEKLFF	TGTGCCAGCAGTATCCTGCCGGGACATCCAACTAATGAAAAACTGTTTTTT
TRBV7-9	TRBJ1-2	-	TRBD1	CASSLRDRADGYTF	TGTGCCAGCAGCTTAAGGGACAGGGCCGATGGCTACACCTTC
TRBV2	TRBJ1-2	-	TRBD1	CASRQGVLRGYTF	TGTGCCAGCCGCCAGGGGGTGTTGCGGGGCTACACCTTC
TRBV24-1	TRBJ2-3	-	TRBD2	CATADGRTPTDTQYF	TGTGCCACCGCAGACGGGAGGACCCCCACAGATACGCAGTATTTT
TRBV9	TRBJ2-2	-	-	CASRFGIGGELFF	TGTGCCAGCAGATTCGGGATAGGCGGGGAGCTGTTTTTT
TRBV2	TRBJ1-2	-	-	CASRSSMTGSRGYTF	TGTGCCAGCCGGAGTTCTATGACAGGTTCGCGTGGCTACACCTTC
TRBV20-1	TRBJ1-4	-	-	CSASGPGATNEKLFF	TGCAGTGCTAGTGGTCCAGGGGCAACTAATGAAAAACTGTTTTTT
TRBV9	TRBJ1-4	few	-	CASSARPGGNNEKLFF	TGTGCCAGCAGCGCCCGCCCGGGAGGAAATAATGAAAAACTGTTTTTT
TRBV4-1	TRBJ1-6	-	-	CASSQDIRGNNSPLHF	TGCGCCAGCAGCCAAGATATACGGGGGAATAATTCACCCCTCCACTTT
TRBV11-2	TRBJ2-2	-	TRBD2	CASSLVAGGNTGELFF	TGTGCCAGCAGCTTAGTAGCGGGGGGCAACACCGGGGAGCTGTTTTTT
TRBV15	TRBJ2-5	-	-	CATSRAGLTGETQYF	TGTGCCACCAGCAGAGCGGGGCTGACAGGAGAGACCCAGTACTTC
TRBV4-1	TRBJ2-1	once	TRBD2	CASSQGRGGTTDEQFF	TGCGCCAGCAGCCAAGGTCGGGGGGGCACTACGGATGAGCAGTTCTTC
TRBV10-2	TRBJ2-3	-	-	CASEGGTDTQYF	TGCGCCAGCGAAGGAGGGACGGATACGCAGTATTTT
TRBV9	TRBJ2-2	-	-	CASSVEATGELFF	TGTGCCAGCAGCGTAGAAGCCACCGGGGAGCTGTTTTTT
TRBV5-5	TRBJ1-5	-	-	CASRLDSYSNQPQHF	TGTGCCAGCAGATTAGACAGTTATAGCAATCAGCCCCAGCATTTT
TRBV28	TRBJ2-7	-	TRBD1	CASSLTGVDYEQYF	TGTGCCAGCAGCTTGACAGGGGTGGACTACGAGCAGTACTTC
TRBV5-6	TRBJ1-6	once	-	CASSRNRGKNSPLHF	TGTGCCAGCAGCCGCAACCGAGGAAAAAATTCACCCCTCCACTTT
TRBV7-3	TRBJ2-1	-	TRBD2	CASSPTSGPYNEQFF	TGTGCCAGCAGTCCCACTAGCGGGCCCTACAATGAGCAGTTCTTC
TRBV6-6	TRBJ1-4	-	-	CASCRPATNEKLFF	TGTGCCAGCTGTCGACCGGCAACTAATGAAAAACTGTTTTTT
TRBV5-4	TRBJ2-7	-	TRBD1	CASSLVGAGTGLYEQYF	TGTGCCAGCAGCTTGGTGGGTGCTGGGACAGGGCTCTACGAGCAGTACTTC
TRBV2	TRBJ2-7	-	-	CAVRDTHYEQYF	TGTGCCGTCAGGGACACACACTACGAGCAGTACTTC
TRBV5-1	TRBJ2-5	-	-	CASSSLQGSGETQYF	TGCGCCAGCAGCTCCTTACAGGGTTCGGGAGAGACCCAGTACTTC
TRBV25-1	TRBJ2-1	once	-	CASSDAGTAPDYEQFF	TGTGCCAGCAGTGACGCGGGAACGGCCCCTGACTATGAGCAGTTCTTC
TRBV2	TRBJ2-5	few	TRBD2	CASSEVAGGETQYF	TGTGCCAGCAGTGAAGTAGCGGGGGGTGAGACCCAGTACTTC
TRBV12-3/TRBV12-4	TRBJ2-4	-	-	CASSLRDRNIQYF	TGTGCCAGCAGTTTACGGGATCGGAACATTCAGTACTTC
TRBV6-5	TRBJ1-2	few	TRBD1	CASGESGTGHGYTF	TGTGCCAGCGGGGAATCCGGGACAGGGCATGGCTACACCTTC
TRBV6-1	TRBJ1-2	-	-	CASSERRQGLKGYTF	TGTGCCAGCAGTGAACGACGGCAGGGACTAAAAGGCTACACCTTC
TRBV19	TRBJ2-7	many	TRBD1	CASSSTGSSYEQYF	TGTGCCAGTAGTTCGACAGGGAGCTCCTACGAGCAGTACTTC
TRBV18	TRBJ2-3	-	-	CASSPPMGGSTDTQYF	TGTGCCAGCTCACCACCGATGGGGGGAAGCACAGATACGCAGTATTTT
TRBV28	TRBJ2-2	-	-	CASSQDGVTGELFF	TGTGCCAGCAGTCAGGACGGGGTCACCGGGGAGCTGTTTTTT
TRBV3-1/TRBV3-2	TRBJ2-3	-	-	CASSQEGGDYGTDTQYF	TGTGCCAGCAGCCAAGAAGGGGGGGACTACGGCACAGATACGCAGTATTTT
TRBV28	TRBJ1-2	few	TRBD1	CASSSGTGGYGYTF	TGTGCCAGCAGTTCCGGGACAGGGGGCTATGGCTACACCTTC
TRBV7-8	TRBJ2-3	-	TRBD1	CASSLVGTGGVDTQYF	TGTGCCAGCAGCTTAGTCGGGACAGGGGGCGTAGATACGCAGTATTTT
TRBV7-9	TRBJ2-5	-	TRBD1	CASSLPTLGQGQTQYF	TGTGCCAGCAGCTTACCAACACTGGGACAGGGCCAGACCCAGTACTTC
TRBV18	TRBJ2-2	-	TRBD1	CASSPTGFAGELFF	TGTGCCAGCTCACCGACAGGGTTCGCCGGGGAGCTGTTTTTT
TRBV6-1	TRBJ2-6	-	-	CASSESVLGGSGANVLTF	TGTGCCAGCAGTGAATCGGTACTCGGGGGCTCTGGGGCCAACGTCCTGACTTTC
TRBV6-1	TRBJ2-7	few	TRBD1	CASSDGTGDIFYEQYF	TGTGCCAGCAGTGATGGGACAGGGGATATATTCTACGAGCAGTACTTC
TRBV7-9	TRBJ2-1	-	-	CASPLAADNEQFF	TGTGCCAGCCCACTCGCGGCGGATAATGAGCAGTTCTTC
TRBV5-6	TRBJ2-1	-	-	CASSRGFSSYNEQFF	TGTGCCAGCAGCCGCGGGTTTAGCTCCTACAATGAGCAGTTCTTC
TRBV6-6	TRBJ2-5	-	TRBD2	CASSPAGGGLETQYF	TGTGCCAGCAGCCCCGCGGGAGGGGGCTTGGAGACCCAGTACTTC
TRBV13	TRBJ1-2	once	TRBD1	CASSLLSGGAYGYTF	TGTGCCAGCAGCTTACTTTCAGGGGGCGCCTATGGCTACACCTTC